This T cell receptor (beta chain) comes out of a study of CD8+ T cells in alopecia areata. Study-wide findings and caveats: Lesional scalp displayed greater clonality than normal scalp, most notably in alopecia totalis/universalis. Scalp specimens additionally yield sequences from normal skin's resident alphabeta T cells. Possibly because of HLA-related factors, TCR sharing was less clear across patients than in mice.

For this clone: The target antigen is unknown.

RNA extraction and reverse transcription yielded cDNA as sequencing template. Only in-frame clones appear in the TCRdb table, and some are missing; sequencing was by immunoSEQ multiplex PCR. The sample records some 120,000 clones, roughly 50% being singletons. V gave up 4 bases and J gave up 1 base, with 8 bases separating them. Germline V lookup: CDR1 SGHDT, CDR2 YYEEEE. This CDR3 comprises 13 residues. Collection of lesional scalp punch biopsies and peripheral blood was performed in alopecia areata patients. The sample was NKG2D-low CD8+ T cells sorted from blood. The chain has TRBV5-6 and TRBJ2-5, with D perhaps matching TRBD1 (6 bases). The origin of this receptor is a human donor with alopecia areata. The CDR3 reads CASSPGAQETQYF. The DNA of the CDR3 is TGTGCCAGCAGCCCAGGGGCCCAAGAGACCCAGTACTTC. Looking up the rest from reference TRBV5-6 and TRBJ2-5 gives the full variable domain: DAGVTQSPTHLIKTRGQQVTLRCSPKSGHDTVSWYQQALGQGPQFIFQYYEEEERQRGNFPDRFSGHQFPNYSSELNVNALLLGDSALYLCASSPGAQETQYFGPGTRLLVL.